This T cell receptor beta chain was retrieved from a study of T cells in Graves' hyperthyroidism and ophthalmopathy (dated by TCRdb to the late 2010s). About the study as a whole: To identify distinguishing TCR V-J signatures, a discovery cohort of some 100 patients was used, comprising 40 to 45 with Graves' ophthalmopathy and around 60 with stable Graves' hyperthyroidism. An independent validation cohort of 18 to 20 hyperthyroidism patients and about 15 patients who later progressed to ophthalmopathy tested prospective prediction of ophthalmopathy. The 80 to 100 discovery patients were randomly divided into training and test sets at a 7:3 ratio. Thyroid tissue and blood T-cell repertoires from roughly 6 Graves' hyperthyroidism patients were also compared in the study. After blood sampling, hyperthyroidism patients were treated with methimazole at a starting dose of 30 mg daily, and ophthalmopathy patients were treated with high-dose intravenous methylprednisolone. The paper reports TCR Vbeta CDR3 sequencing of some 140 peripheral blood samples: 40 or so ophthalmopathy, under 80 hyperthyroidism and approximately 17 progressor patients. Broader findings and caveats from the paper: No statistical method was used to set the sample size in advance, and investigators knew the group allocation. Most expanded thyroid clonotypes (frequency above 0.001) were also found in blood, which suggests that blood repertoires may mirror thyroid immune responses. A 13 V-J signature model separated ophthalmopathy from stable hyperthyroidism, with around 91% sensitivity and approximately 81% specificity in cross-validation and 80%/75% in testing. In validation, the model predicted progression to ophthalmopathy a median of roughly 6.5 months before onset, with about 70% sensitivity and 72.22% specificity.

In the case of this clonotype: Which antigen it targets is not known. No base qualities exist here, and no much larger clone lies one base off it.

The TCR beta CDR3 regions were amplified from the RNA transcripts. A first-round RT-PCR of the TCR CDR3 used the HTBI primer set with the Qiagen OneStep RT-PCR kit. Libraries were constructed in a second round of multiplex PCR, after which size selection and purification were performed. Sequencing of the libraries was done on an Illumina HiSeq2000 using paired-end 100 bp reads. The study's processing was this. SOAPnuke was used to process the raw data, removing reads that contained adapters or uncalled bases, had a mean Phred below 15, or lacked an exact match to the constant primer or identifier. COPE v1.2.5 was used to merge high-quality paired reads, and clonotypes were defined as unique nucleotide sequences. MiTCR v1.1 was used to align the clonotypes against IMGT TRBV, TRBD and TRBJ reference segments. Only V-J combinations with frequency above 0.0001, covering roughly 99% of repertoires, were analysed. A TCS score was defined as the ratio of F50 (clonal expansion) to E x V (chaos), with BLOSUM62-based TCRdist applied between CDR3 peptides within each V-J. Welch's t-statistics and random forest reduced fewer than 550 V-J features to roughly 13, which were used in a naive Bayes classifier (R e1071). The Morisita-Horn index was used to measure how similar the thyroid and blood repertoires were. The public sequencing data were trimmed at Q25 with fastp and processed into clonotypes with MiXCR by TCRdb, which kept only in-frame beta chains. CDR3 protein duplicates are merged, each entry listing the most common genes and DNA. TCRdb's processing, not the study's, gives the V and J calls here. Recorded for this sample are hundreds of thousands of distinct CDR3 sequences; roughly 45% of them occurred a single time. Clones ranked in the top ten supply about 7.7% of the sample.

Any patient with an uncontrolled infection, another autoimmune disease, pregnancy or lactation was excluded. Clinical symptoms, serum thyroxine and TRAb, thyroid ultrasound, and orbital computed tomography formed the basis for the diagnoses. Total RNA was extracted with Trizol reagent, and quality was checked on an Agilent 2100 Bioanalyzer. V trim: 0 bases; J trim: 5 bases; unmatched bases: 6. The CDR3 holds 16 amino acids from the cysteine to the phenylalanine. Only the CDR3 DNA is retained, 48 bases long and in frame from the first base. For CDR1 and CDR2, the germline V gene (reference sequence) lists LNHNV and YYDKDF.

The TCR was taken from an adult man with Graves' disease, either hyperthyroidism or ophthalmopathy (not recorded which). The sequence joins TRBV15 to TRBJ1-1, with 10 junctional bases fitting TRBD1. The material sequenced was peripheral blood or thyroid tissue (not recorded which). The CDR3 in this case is CATSREGDRGETEAFF. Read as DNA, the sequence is TGTGCCACCAGCAGAGAGGGGGACAGGGGCGAGACTGAAGCTTTCTTT.